This record looks at one TCR beta chain sequence and its context. The target of this receptor is not known. No per-base quality is available; no much larger clone lies one base away. The immunoSEQ Assay, a bias-controlled multiplex PCR, was used to amplify TCRbeta CDR3 regions from genomic DNA. In the original analysis: The number of nucleated cells in each sample was estimated by amplification of reference gene primers within the assay. To quantify the absolute abundance of each unique TCRbeta CDR3 rearrangement, sequence reads were collapsed and filtered. Productive Simpson clonality was computed per sample as the square root of Simpson's diversity index over productive rearrangements. What TCRdb holds here is the immuneACCESS table cut down to in-frame rearrangements. Part of the clones is not present; checked against another copy, under half of the missing clones reflect an unresolved V gene, and the others are unexplained. That table gives V, J and clone size, and the DNA gave D and trimming. This sample gives more than 80,000 clones in total; 84% of them show up just once. The biggest ten clones account for 11% to 15% of the sample.

Whole blood was collected in K2EDTA tubes by collaborating institutions according to the institutions' own protocols. For TCRbeta analysis, collaborator samples were shipped as frozen whole blood, as isolated PBMCs, or as DNA extracted from either sample type. This sample was taken from a study of blood T cell repertoires in COVID-19 (dated by TCRdb to the early 2020s). Describing the broader study: Samples covering the acute and convalescent phases of COVID-19 were provided by collaborators in the United States, Italy and Spain. The material from the prospective study consisted of cDNA or gDNA derived from T cells, B-cell-depleted T cells, or PBMCs. Subjects who had been exposed to COVID-19, were actively infected with it, or had recovered from it provided the deeply sampled blood TCRbeta repertoires that made up the dataset. The repertoires were released in a freely available public database intended as a resource for research on the immune response to SARS-CoV-2. Samples came from the ongoing ImmuneRACE study (first 160 participants) plus 1,254 subjects from 6 global collaborators. A de-identified subject ID, COVID-19 status, age in years and sex were almost always included in the sample metadata. Where available, HLA class I and class II types were obtained from metadata supplied by the sample provider rather than from assay-based typing.

Paper-wide results and their limitations: Clinical and demographic metadata were provided uncurated, with the amount varying by source and participant.

V has 1 base trimmed and J has 2 bases trimmed; junction bases matching no gene number 1. The CDR3 sequence holds 15 residues, the cysteine and phenylalanine included. Here the CDR3 DNA is all that survives: 45 bases in frame from base 1. The germline V gene gives CDR1 as SGHTA and CDR2 as FQGNSA. The chain is made from TRBV7-2 and TRBJ2-7; 11 bases in between match TRBD2. The specimen sequenced was peripheral blood. This TCR came from an older woman with acute or convalescent COVID-19. The DNA is TGTGCCAGCAGCTTAGAGACTAGCGGGACCTACGAGCAGTACTTC. The translation is CASSLETSGTYEQYF. The reference TRBV7-2 and TRBJ2-7 proteins fill in what lies around the CDR3, so the full variable domain reads GAGVSQSPSNKVTEKGKDVELRCDPISGHTALYWYRQSLGQGLEFLIYFQGNSAPDKSGLPSDRFSAERTGGSVSTLTIQRTQQEDSAVYLCASSLETSGTYEQYFGPGTRLTVT.